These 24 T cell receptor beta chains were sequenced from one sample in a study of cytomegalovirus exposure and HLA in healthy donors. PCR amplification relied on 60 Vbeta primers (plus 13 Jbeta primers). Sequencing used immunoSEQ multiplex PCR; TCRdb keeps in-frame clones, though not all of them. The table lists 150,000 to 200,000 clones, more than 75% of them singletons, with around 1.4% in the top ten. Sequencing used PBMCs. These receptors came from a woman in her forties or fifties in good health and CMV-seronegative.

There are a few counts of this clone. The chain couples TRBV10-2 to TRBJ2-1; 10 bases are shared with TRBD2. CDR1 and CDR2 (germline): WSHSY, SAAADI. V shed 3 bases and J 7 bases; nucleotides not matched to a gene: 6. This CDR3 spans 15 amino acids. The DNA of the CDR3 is TGCGCCAGCAGTGACACAGCGGGGGGGGTTAATGAGCAGTTCTTC. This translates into CASSDTAGGVNEQFF.

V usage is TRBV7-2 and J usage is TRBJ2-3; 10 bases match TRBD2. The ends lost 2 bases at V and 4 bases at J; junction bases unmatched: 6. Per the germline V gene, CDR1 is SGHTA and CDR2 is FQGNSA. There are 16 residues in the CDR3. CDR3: CASSLLAGAPPDTQYF. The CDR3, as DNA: TGTGCCAGCAGCTTACTAGCGGGGGCCCCGCCAGATACGCAGTATTTT. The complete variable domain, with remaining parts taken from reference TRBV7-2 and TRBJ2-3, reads GAGVSQSPSNKVTEKGKDVELRCDPISGHTALYWYRQSLGQGLEFLIYFQGNSAPDKSGLPSDRFSAERTGGSVSTLTIQRTQQEDSAVYLCASSLLAGAPPDTQYFGPGTRLTVL.

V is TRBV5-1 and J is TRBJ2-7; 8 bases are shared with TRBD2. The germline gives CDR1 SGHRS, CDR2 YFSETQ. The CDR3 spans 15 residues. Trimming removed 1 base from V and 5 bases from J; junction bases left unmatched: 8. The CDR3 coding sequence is TGCGCCAGCAGCTTGTACCTCTTAGCGGGAAACGAGCAGTACTTC. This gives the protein CASSLYLLAGNEQYF.

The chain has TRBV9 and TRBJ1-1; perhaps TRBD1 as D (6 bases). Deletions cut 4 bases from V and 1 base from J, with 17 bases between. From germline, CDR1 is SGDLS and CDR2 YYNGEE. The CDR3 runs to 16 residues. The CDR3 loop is CASSPQWGRRNTEAFF. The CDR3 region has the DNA TGTGCCAGCAGCCCACAGTGGGGGCGCAGGAACACTGAAGCTTTCTTT.

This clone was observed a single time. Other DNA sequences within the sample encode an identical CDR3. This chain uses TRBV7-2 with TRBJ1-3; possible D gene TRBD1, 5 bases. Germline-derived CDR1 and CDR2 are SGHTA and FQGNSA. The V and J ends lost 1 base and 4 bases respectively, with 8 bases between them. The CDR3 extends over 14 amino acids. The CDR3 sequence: CASSLGGSGNTIYF. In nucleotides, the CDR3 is TGTGCCAGCAGCTTAGGGGGCTCGGGAAACACCATATATTTT. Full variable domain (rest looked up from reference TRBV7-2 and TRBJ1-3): GAGVSQSPSNKVTEKGKDVELRCDPISGHTALYWYRQSLGQGLEFLIYFQGNSAPDKSGLPSDRFSAERTGGSVSTLTIQRTQQEDSAVYLCASSLGGSGNTIYFGEGSWLTVV.

Here the CDR3 reads CASSPTGSKRDTEAFF. The CDR3 DNA follows: TGCGCCAGCTCTCCGACAGGGTCGAAACGGGACACTGAAGCTTTCTTT. The chain employs TRBV4-1 and TRBJ1-1; 7 bases agree with TRBD1. The V segment lost 8 bases and the J segment 3 bases; nucleotides outside the gene matches: 15. Germline V gene data show CDR1 as MGHRA and CDR2 as YSYEKL. This CDR3 is 16 amino acids long.

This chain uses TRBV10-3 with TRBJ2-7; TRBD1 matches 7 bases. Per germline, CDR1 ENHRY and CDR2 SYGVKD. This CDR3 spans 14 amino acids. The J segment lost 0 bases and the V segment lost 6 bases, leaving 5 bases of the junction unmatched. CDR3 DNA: TGTGCCATCAGCGCCCGGGACAGCTCCTACGAGCAGTACTTC. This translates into CAISARDSSYEQYF.

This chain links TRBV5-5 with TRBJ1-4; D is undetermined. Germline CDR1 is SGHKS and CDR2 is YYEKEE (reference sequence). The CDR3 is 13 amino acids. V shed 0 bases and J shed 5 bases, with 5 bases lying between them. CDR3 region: CASSLDGNEKLFF. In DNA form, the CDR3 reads TGTGCCAGCAGCTTGGACGGGAATGAAAAACTGTTTTTT.

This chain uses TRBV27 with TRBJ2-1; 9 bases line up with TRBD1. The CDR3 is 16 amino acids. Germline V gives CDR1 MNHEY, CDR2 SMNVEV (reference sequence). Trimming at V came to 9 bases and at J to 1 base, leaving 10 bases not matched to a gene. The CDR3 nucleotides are TGTGCCAGTGGTTCGGACAGGGGTCGATCCTACAATGAGCAGTTCTTC. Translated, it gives CASGSDRGRSYNEQFF.

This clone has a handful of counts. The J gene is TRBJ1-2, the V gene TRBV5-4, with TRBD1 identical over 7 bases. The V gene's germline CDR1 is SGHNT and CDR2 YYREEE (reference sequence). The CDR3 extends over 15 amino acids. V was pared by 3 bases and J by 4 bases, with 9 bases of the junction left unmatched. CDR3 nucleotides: TGTGCCAGCAGCTACGGACAGGAGGGGGCCTATGGCTACACCTTC. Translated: CASSYGQEGAYGYTF.

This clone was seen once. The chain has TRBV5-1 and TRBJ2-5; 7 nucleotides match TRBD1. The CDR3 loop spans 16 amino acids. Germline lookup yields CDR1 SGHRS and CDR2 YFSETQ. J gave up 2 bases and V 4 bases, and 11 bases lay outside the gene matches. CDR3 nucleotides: TGCGCCAGCAGCCAAGGGACAGCGACGAATCAAGAGACCCAGTACTTC. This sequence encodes CASSQGTATNQETQYF.

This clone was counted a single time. The CDR3, as DNA: TGTGCCAGCAGCTTATCCGGGAGTTACAATGAGCAGTTCTTC. Its protein is CASSLSGSYNEQFF. The rearrangement links TRBV7-6 to TRBJ2-1; a weak D match, TRBD2 (6 bases). V was trimmed by 2 bases and J by 4 bases, leaving 9 bases between them. CDR3 length equals 14 residues. Germline CDR1 reads SGHVS; CDR2 reads FNYEAQ.

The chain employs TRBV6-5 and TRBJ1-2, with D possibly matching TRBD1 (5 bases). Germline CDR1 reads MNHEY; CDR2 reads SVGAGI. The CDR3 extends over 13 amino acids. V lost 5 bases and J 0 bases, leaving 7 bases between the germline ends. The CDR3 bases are TGTGCCAGCAGTACAGGAGCTAACTATGGCTACACCTTC. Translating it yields CASSTGANYGYTF.

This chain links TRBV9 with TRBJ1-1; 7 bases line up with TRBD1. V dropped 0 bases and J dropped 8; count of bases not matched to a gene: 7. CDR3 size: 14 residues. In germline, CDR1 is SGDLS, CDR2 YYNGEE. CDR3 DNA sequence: TGTGCCAGCAGCGTAGGTCGGACGACAGGGGAAGCTTTCTTT. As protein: CASSVGRTTGEAFF.

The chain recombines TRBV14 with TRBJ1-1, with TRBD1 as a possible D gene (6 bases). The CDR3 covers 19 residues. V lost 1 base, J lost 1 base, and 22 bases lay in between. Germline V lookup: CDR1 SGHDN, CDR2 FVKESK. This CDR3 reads CASSQVAGASGLKNTEAFF. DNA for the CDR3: TGTGCCAGCAGCCAAGTTGCGGGGGCTAGCGGGCTAAAGAACACTGAAGCTTTCTTT.

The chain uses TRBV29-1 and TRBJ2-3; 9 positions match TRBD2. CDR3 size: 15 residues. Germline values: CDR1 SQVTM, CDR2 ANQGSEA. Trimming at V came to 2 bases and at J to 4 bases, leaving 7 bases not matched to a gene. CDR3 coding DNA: TGCAGCGTTGAAAGGGCGGGGGGGGTTTCAGATACGCAGTATTTT. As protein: CSVERAGGVSDTQYF.

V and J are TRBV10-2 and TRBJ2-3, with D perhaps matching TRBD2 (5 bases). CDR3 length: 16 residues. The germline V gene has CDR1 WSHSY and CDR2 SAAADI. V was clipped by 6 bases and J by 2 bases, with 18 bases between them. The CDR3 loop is CASSAFGAANTDTQYF. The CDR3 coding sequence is TGCGCCAGCAGCGCCTTTGGAGCGGCGAACACAGATACGCAGTATTTT.

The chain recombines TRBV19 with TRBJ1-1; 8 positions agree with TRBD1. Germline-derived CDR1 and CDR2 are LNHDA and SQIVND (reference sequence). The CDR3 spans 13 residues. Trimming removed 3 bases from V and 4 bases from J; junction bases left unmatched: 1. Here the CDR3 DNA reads TGTGCCAGTAGTATCGACAGGGGCACTGAAGCTTTCTTT. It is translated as CASSIDRGTEAFF.

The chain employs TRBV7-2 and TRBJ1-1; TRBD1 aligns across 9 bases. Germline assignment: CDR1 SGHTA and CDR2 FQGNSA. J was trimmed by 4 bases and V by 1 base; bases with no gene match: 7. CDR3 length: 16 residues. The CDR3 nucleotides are TGTGCCAGCAGCTTAGTGGGACAGGGACGAACCACTGAAGCTTTCTTT. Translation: CASSLVGQGRTTEAFF.

In nucleotides, the CDR3 is TGTGCCAGCAGTTTGGGGACAGGGATATTCTACGAGCAGTACTTC. Amino acid sequence: CASSLGTGIFYEQYF. The rearrangement joins TRBV28 to TRBJ2-7; 9 bases line up with TRBD1. The ends lost 3 bases at V and 3 bases at J; junction bases unmatched: 6. Looked up from germline, CDR1 is MDHEN and CDR2 is SYDVKM. The CDR3 is 15 amino acids.

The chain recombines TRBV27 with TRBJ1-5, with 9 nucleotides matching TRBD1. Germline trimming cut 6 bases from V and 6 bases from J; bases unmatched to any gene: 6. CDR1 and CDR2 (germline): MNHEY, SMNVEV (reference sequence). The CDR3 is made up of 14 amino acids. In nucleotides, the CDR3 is TGTGCCAGCAGAAGACAGGGGGATCGTCAGCCCCAGCATTTT. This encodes CASRRQGDRQPQHF.

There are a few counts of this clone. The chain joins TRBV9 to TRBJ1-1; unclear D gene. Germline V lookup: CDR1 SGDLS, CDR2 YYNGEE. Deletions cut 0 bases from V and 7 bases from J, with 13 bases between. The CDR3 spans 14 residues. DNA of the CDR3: TGTGCCAGCAGCGTAGCTAATGTCGGGAGTGAAGCTTTCTTT. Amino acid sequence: CASSVANVGSEAFF.

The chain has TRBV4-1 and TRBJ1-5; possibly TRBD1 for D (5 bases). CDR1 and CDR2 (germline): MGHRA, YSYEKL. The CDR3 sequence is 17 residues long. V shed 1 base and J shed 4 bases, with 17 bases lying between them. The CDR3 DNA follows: TGCGCCAGCAGCCAAGTCTACCCCCAGGGCCAGAATCAGCCCCAGCATTTT. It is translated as CASSQVYPQGQNQPQHF.

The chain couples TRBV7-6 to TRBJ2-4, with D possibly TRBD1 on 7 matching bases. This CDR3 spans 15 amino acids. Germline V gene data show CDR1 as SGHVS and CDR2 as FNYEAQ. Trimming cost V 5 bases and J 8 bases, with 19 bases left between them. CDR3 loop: CASSPRRGQTDIQYF. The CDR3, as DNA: TGTGCCAGCAGCCCTCGGAGGGGACAGACAGACATTCAGTACTTC. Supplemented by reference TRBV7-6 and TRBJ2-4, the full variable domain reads GAGVSQSPRYKVTKRGQDVALRCDPISGHVSLYWYRQALGQGPEFLTYFNYEAQQDKSGLPNDRFSAERPEGSISTLTIQRTEQRDSAMYRCASSPRRGQTDIQYFGAGTRLSVL.